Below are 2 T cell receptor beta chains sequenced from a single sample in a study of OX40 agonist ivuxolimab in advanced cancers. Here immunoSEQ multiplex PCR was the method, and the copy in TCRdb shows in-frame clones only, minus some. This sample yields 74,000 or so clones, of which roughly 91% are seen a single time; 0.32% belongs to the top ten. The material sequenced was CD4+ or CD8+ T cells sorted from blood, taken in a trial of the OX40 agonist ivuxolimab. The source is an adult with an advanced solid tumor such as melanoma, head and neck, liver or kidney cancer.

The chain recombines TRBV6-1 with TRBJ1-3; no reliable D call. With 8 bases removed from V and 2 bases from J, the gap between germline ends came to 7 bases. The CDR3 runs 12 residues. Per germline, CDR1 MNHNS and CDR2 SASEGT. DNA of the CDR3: TGTGCCAGCGGTTTTGCTGGAAACACCATATATTTT. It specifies CASGFAGNTIYF.

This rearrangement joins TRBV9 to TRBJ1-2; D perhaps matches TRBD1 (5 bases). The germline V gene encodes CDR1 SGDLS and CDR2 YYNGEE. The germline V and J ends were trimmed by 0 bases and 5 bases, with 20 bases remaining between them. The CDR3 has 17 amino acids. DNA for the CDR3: TGTGCCAGCAGCGTAGCGGGTGCGGGGGGACCCCTGTATGGCTACACCTTC. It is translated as CASSVAGAGGPLYGYTF.